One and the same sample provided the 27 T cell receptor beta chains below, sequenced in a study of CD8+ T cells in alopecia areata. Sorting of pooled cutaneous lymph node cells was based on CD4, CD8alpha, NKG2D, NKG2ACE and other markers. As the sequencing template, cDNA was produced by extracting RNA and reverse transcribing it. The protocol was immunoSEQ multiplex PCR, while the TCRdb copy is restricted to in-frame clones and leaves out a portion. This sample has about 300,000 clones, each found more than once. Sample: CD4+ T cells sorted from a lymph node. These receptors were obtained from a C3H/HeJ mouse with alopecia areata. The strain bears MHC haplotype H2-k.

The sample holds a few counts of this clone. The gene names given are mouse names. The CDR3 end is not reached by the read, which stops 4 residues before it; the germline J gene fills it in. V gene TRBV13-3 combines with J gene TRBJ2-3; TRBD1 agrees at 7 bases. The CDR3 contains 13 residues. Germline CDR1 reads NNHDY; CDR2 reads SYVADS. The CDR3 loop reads CASSFRDRETLYF. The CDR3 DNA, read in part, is TGTGCCAGCAGTTTCCGGGACAGAGAA.

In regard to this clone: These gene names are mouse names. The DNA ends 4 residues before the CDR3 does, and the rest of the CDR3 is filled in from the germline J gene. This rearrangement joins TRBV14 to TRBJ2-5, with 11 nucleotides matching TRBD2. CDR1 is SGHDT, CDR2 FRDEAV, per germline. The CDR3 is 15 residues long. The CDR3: CASSPTGGDGDTQYF. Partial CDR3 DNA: TGTGCCAGCAGCCCGACTGGGGGGGATGGTGAC.

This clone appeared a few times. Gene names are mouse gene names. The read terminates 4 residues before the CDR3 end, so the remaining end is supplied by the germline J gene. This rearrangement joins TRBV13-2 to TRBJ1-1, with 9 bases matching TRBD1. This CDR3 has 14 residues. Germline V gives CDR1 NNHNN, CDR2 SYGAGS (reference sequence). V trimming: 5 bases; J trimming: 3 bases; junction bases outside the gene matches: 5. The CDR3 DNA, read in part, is TGTGCCAGCGGCGACAGGGGGGAGGACACA. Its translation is CASGDRGEDT. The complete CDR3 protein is CASGDRGEDTEVFF.

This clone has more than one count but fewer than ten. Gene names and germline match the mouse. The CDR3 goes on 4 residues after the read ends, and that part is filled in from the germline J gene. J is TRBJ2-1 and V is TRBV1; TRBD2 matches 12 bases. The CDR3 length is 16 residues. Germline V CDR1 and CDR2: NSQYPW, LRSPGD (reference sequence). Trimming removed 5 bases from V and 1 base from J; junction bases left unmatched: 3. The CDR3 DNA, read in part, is TGCACCTGCAGTCCCGGGACTGGGGGGAACTATGCT. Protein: CTCSPGTGGNYA. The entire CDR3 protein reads CTCSPGTGGNYAEQFF.

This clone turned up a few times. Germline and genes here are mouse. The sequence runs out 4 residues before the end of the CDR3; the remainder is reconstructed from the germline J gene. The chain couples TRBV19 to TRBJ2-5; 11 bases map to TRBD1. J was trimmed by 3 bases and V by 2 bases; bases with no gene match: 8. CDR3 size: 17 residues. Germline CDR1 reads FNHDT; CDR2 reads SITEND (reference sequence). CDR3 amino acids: CASSMRRWDRGQDTQYF. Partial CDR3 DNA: TGTGCCAGCAGTATGAGGCGGTGGGACAGGGGGCAAGAC.

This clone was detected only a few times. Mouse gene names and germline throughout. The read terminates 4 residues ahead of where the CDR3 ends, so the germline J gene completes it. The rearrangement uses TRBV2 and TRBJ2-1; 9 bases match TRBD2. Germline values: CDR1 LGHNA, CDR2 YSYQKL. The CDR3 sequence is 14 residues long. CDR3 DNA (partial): TGTGCCAGCAGCCACTGGGGGGGAAGAGCT. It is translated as CASSHWGGRA. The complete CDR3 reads CASSHWGGRAEQFF.

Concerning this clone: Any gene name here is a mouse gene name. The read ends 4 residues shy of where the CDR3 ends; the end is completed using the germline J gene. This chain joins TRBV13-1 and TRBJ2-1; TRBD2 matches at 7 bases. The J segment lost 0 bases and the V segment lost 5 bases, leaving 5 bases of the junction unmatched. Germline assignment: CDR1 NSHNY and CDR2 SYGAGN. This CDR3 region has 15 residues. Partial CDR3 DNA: TGTGCCAGCAGACAACTGGGGTCTAACTATGCT. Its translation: CASRQLGSNYA. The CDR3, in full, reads CASRQLGSNYAEQFF.

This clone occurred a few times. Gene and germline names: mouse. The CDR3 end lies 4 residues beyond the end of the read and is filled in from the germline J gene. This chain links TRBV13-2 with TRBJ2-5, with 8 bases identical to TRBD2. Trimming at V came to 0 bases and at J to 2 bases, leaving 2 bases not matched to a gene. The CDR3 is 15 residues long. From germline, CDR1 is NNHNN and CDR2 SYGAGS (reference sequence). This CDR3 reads CASGDEGGAQDTQYF. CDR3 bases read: TGTGCCAGCGGTGATGAAGGGGGGGCCCAAGAC.

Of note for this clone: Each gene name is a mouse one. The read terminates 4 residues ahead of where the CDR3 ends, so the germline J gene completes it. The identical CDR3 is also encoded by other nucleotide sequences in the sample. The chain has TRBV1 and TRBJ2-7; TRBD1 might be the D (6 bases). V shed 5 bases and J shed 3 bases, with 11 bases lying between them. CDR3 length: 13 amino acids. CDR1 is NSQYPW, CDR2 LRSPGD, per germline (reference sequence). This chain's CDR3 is CTCSPGQIYEQYF. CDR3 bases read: TGCACCTGCAGTCCGGGACAAATCTAT.

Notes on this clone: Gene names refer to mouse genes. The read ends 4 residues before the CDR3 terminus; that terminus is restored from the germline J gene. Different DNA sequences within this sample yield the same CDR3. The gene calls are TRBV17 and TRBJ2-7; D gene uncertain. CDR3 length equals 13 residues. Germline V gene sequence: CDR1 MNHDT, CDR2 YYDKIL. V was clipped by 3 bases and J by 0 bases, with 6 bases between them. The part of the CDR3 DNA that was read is TGTGCTAGCAGTAGCAGGAGCTCCTAT. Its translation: CASSSRSSY. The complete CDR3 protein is CASSSRSSYEQYF.

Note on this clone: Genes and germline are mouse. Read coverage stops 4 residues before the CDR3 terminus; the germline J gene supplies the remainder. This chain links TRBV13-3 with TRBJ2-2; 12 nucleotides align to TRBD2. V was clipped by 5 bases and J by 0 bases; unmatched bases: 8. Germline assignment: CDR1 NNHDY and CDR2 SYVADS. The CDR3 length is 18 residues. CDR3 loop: CASRFRDWGDPNTGQLYF. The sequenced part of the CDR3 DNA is TGTGCCAGCAGGTTCCGGGACTGGGGGGACCCAAACACCGGG.

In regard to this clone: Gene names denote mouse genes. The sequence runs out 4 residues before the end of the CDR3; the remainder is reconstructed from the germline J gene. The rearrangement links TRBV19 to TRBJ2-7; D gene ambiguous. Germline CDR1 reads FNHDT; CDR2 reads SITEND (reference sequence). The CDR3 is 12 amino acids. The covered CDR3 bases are TGTGCCAGCAGAACTACAGATTAT. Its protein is CASRTTDY. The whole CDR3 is CASRTTDYEQYF.

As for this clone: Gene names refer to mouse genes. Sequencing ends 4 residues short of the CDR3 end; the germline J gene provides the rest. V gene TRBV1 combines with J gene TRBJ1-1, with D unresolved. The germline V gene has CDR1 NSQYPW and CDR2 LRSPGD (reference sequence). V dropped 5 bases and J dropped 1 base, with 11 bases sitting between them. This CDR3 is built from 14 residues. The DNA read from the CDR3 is TGCACCTGCAGTTTTGATCCAGAAAACACA. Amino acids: CTCSFDPENT. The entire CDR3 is CTCSFDPENTEVFF.

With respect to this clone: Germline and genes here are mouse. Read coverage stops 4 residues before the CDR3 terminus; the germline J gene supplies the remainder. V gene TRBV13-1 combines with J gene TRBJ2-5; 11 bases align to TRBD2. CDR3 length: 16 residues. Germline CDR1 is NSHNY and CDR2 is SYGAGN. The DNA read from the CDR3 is TGTGCCAGCAGTGATGCACTGGGGGGGCGCGGAGAC. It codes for CASSDALGGRGD. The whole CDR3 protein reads CASSDALGGRGDTQYF.

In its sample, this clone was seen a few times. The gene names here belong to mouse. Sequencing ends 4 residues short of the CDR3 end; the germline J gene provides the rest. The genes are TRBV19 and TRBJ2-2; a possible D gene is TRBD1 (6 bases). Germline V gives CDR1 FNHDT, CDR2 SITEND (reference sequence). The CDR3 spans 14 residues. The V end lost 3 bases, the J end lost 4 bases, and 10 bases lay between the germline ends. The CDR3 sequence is CASSTGQLTGQLYF. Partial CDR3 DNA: TGTGCCAGCAGTACAGGACAGCTCACCGGG.

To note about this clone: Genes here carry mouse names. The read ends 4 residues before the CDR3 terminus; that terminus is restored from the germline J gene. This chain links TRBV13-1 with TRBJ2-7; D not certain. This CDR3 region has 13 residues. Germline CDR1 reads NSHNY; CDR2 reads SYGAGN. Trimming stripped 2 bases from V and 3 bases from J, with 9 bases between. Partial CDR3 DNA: TGTGCCAGCAGTGACAGCACAGTCTAT. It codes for CASSDSTVY. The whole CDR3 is CASSDSTVYEQYF.

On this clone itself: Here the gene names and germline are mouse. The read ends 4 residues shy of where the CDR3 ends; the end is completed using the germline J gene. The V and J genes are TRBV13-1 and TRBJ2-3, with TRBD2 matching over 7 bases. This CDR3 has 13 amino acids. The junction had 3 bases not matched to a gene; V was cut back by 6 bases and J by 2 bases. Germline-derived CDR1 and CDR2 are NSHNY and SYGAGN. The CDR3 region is CASTGTVAETLYF. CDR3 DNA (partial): TGTGCCAGCACCGGGACTGTTGCAGAA.

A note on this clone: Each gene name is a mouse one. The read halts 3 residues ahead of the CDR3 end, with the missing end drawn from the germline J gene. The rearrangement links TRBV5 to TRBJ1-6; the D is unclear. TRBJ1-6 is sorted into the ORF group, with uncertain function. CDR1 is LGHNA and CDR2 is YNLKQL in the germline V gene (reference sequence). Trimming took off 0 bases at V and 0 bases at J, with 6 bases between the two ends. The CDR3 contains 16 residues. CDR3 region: CASSQEGSSYNSPLYF. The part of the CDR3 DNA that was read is TGTGCCAGCAGCCAAGAGGGTTCTTCCTATAATTCGCCC.

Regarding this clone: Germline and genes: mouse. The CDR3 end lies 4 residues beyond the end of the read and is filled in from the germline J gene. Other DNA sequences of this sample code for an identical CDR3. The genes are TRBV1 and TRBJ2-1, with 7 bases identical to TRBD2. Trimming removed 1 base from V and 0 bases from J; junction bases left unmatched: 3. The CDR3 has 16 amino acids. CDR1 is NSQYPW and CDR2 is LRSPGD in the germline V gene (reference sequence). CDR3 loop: CTCSAGTGVNYAEQFF. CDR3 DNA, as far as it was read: TGCACCTGCAGTGCAGGAACTGGGGTTAACTATGCT.

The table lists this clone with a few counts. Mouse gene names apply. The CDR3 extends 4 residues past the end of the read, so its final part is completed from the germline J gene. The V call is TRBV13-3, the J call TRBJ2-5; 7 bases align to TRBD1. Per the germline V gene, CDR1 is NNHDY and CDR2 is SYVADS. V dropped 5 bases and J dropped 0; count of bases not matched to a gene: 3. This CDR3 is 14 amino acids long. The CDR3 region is CASRTGPNQDTQYF. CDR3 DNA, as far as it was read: TGTGCCAGCAGGACAGGGCCTAACCAAGAC.

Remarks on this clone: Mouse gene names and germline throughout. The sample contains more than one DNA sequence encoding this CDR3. The sequenced CDR3 bases are TGCACCTGCAGTGCCCAGGGGGGCCAAGAC. Encoded protein: CTCSAQGGQD. The full CDR3 is CTCSAQGGQDTQYF. This sequence joins TRBV1 and TRBJ2-5, with D perhaps matching TRBD1 (7 bases). The read halts 4 residues ahead of the CDR3 end, with the missing end drawn from the germline J gene. The CDR3 runs 14 residues. V lost 3 bases and J 2 bases, leaving 9 bases between the germline ends. Germline CDR1 is NSQYPW and CDR2 is LRSPGD (reference sequence). Full variable domain (remainder filled in from reference TRBV1 and TRBJ2-5): VTLLEQNPRWRLVPRGQAVNLRCILKNSQYPWMSWYQQDLQKQLQWLFTLRSPGDKEVKSLPGADYLATRVTDTELRLQVANMSQGRTLYCTCSAQGGQDTQYFGPGTRLLVL.

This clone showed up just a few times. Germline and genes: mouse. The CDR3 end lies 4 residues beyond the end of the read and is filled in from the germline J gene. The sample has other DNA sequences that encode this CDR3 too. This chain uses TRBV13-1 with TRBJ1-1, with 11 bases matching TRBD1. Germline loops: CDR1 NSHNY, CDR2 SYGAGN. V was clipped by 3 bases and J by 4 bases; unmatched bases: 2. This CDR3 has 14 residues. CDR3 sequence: CASSGGTGGTEVFF. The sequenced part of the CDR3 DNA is TGTGCCAGCAGTGGTGGGACAGGGGGCACA.

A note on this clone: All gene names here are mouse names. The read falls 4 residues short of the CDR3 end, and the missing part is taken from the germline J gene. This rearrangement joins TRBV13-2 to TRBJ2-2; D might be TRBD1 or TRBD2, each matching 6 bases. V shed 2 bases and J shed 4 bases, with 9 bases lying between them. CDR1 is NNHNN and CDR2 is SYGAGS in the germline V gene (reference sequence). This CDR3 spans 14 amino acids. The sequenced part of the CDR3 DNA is TGTGCCAGCGGTGAGGGGGCCGGCACCGGG. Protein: CASGEGAGTG. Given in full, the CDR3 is CASGEGAGTGQLYF.

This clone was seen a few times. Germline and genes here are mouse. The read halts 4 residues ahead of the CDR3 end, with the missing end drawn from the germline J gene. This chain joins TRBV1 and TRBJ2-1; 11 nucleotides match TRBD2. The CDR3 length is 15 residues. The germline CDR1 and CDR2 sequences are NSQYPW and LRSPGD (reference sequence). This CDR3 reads CTCSATGGARAEQFF. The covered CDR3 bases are TGCACCTGCAGTGCAACTGGGGGGGCGCGGGCT.

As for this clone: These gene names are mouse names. CDR3 protein: CASSIDGGSQDTQYF. CDR3 bases read: TGTGCCAGCAGTATAGACGGGGGGTCCCAAGAC. The genes are TRBV19 and TRBJ2-5, with D perhaps TRBD2 (6 bases). Read sequence stops 4 residues before the CDR3 end, and the germline J gene provides the missing end. The germline V gene has CDR1 FNHDT and CDR2 SITEND (reference sequence). The CDR3 contains 15 residues. V lost 0 bases and J 2 bases, leaving 10 bases between the germline ends.

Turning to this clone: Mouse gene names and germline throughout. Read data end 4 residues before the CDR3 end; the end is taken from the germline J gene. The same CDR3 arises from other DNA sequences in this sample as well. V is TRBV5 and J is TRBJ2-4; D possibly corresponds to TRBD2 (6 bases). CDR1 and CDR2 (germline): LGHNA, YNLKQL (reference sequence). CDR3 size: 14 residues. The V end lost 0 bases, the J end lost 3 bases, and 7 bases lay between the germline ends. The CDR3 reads CASSQDWGQNTLYF. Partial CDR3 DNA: TGTGCCAGCAGCCAAGACTGGGGACAAAAC.

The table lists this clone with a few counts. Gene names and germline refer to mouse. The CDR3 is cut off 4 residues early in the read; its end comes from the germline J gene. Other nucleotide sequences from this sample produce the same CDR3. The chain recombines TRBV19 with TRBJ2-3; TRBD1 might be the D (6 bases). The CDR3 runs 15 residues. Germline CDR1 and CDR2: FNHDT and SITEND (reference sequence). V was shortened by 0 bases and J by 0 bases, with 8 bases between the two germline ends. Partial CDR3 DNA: TGTGCCAGCAGTATAGTCCAGGGGAGTGCAGAA. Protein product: CASSIVQGSAE. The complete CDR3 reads CASSIVQGSAETLYF.